Described below is a single T cell receptor beta chain sequence and its context. Its binding antigen is unknown. No quality values exist for individual bases; no much larger clone is one base distant. This entry belongs to a study of blood T cell repertoires in COVID-19 (dated by TCRdb to 2018 to 2020). For context, the study as a whole: Samples covering the acute and convalescent phases of COVID-19 were provided by collaborators in the United States, Italy and Spain. The dataset comprised deeply sampled blood TCRbeta repertoires from subjects exposed to, actively infected with, or recovered from COVID-19. The material from the prospective study consisted of cDNA or gDNA derived from T cells, B-cell-depleted T cells, or PBMCs. Nearly every sample came with metadata listing a de-identified subject ID, COVID-19 status, age in years and sex. Where available, HLA class I and class II types were taken from metadata supplied by the sample provider and were not determined by assay-based typing. The samples were drawn from the first 160 participants of the ongoing ImmuneRACE study and from 950 to 1,500 subjects provided by 6 global collaborators. A freely available public database, intended as a resource for researchers studying the immune response to SARS-CoV-2, is where the repertoires were released. Study-wide conclusions, independent of this receptor: The quantity of clinical and demographic metadata differed by source and by participant and was supplied without curation.

A distance of 14 bases separates the germline ends of V and J, which lose 1 base and 4 bases respectively. Based on the germline V gene (reference sequence), the CDR1 and CDR2 sequences are SGHKS and YYEKEE. From the cysteine up to the phenylalanine, the CDR3 has a length of 15 residues. The DNA shown is the 45-base CDR3, in frame from base 1. TCRbeta CDR3 regions were amplified from genomic DNA by means of the immunoSEQ Assay, a bias-controlled multiplex PCR. In the source study's methods: Nucleated cell counts per sample were estimated from amplification of reference gene primers within the assay. To quantify the absolute abundance of each unique TCRbeta CDR3 rearrangement, sequence reads were collapsed and filtered. Productive Simpson clonality was computed per sample as the square root of Simpson's diversity index over productive rearrangements. As stored in TCRdb, this immuneACCESS dataset retains in-frame rearrangements with V and J assigned. A fraction of the clones does not appear; measured against another copy, unresolved V genes explain less than half of the discrepancy, and the remainder lacks a known reason. That table gives V, J and clone size, and the DNA gave D and trimming. The sample records roughly 66,000 clones, roughly nine tenths of which are singletons. Around 6.7% of the sample is taken by the ten largest.

The collaborating institutions used their own protocols to collect whole blood in K2EDTA tubes. For TCRbeta analysis, collaborators shipped samples as frozen whole blood, isolated PBMCs, or DNA extracted from either of those sample types. The sequenced sample was peripheral blood. The TCR was taken from a human donor in a cohort sampled during active COVID-19. The V and J genes are TRBV5-5 and TRBJ1-1; possibly the D gene is TRBD1, per 5 matching bases. The CDR3 amino acid sequence is: CASSLNTGEVTEAFF. The nucleotides are TGTGCCAGCAGCTTGAACACAGGTGAGGTCACTGAAGCTTTCTTT.